These T cell receptor beta chains were read from a single sample in a study of blood T cell repertoires in COVID-19. Assay used: immunoSEQ multiplex PCR; TCRdb lists only in-frame clones, some missing. Of more than 200,000 clones detected, about nine tenths appear once; the ten largest clones hold about 7%. Material for sequencing was PBMCs or T cells enriched from blood (not recorded which). The receptors stem from a man aged 25 to 40 in a cohort exposed to, infected with or recovered from COVID-19 (not recorded which). The CDR3 runs from the conserved cysteine through the conserved F or W. The D gene is left open where the match is weak. Where a row states a size, it is once, few, many or the class of an expanded clone; other rows omit it.

>-|TRBV28|TRBJ2-1|16|-
CASRPSGQSSYNEQFF
TGTGCCAGCAGACCCTCAGGACAGAGCTCCTACAATGAGCAGTTCTTC
>-|TRBV18|TRBJ2-5|15|TRBD1
CASSPQTGPQETQYF
TGTGCCAGCTCACCACAGACAGGGCCTCAAGAGACCCAGTACTTC
>-|TRBV19|TRBJ1-4|14|TRBD1
CASRVTGGSEKLFF
TGTGCCAGTAGAGTTACAGGGGGCAGTGAAAAACTGTTTTTT
>-|TRBV7-7|TRBJ2-7|15|-
CASSLDGSIAYEQYF
TGTGCTAGCAGCTTAGATGGTAGTATAGCCTACGAGCAGTACTTC
>-|TRBV14|TRBJ2-7|15|TRBD2
CASSHLSGSRYEQYF
TGTGCCAGCAGCCACCTCAGCGGGAGTAGGTACGAGCAGTACTTC
>-|TRBV27|TRBJ1-2|12|TRBD1
CASSLTGDGYTF
TGTGCCAGCAGCCTCACAGGGGACGGCTACACCTTC
>-|TRBV28|TRBJ1-2|14|TRBD1
CASRAPGQTYGYTF
TGTGCCAGCCGTGCCCCGGGACAGACTTATGGCTACACCTTC
>-|TRBV24-1|TRBJ2-5|14|-
CATSDYNYQETQYF
TGTGCCACCAGTGATTACAATTACCAAGAGACCCAGTACTTC
>-|TRBV19|TRBJ2-7|15|TRBD1
CASRDRDRGSYEQYF
TGTGCCAGTAGGGACCGGGACAGGGGTTCCTACGAGCAGTACTTC
>-|TRBV7-2|TRBJ1-1|14|-
CASSLGKAVTEAFF
TGTGCCAGCAGTCTCGGGAAGGCGGTCACTGAAGCTTTCTTT
>-|TRBV7-2|TRBJ1-1|13|-
CASSLGMTSEAFF
TGTGCCAGCAGCTTAGGAATGACAAGCGAAGCTTTCTTT
>once|TRBV19|TRBJ1-2|17|-
CASSRTSGASGNYGYTF
TGTGCCAGTAGTAGAACTTCGGGCGCGTCGGGGAACTATGGCTACACCTTC
>-|TRBV6-5|TRBJ1-1|15|TRBD1
CASSPLTGSSTEAFF
TGTGCCAGCAGTCCCTTGACAGGGTCAAGCACTGAAGCTTTCTTT
>once|TRBV14|TRBJ2-1|13|TRBD1
CASRRTGGNEQFF
TGTGCCAGCAGGCGGACAGGGGGGAATGAGCAGTTCTTC
>-|TRBV27|TRBJ2-7|13|-
CASSLAGSYEQYF
TGTGCCAGCAGTTTAGCAGGAAGCTACGAGCAGTACTTC
>-|TRBV7-2|TRBJ2-7|16|TRBD2
CASSFQDLADSYEQYF
TGTGCCAGCAGCTTCCAGGATCTAGCGGACTCCTACGAGCAGTACTTC
>-|TRBV6-5|TRBJ1-1|15|-
CASSYSITGDTEAFF
TGTGCCAGCAGTTACTCGATCACCGGGGACACTGAAGCTTTCTTT